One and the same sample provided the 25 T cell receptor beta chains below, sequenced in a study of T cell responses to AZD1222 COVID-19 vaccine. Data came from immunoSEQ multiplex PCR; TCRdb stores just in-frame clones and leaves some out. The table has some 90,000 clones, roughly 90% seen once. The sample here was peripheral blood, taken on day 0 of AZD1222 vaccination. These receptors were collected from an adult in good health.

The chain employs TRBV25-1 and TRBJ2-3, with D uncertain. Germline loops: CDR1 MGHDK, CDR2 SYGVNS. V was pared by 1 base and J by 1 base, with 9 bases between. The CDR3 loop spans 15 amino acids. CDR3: CASSEWSTRTDTQYF. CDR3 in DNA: TGTGCCAGCAGTGAATGGTCGACTCGCACAGATACGCAGTATTTT.

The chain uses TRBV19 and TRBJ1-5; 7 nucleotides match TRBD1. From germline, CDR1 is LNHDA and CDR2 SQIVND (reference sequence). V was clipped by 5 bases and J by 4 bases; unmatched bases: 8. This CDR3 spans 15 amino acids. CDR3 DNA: TGTGCCAGTAGTCCAAGCAGACAGGGAAATCAGCCCCAGCATTTT. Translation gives CASSPSRQGNQPQHF. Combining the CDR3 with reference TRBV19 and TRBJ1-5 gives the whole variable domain DGGITQSPKYLFRKEGQNVTLSCEQNLNHDAMYWYRQDPGQGLRLIYYSQIVNDFQKGDIAEGYSVSREKKESFPLTVTSAQKNPTAFYLCASSPSRQGNQPQHFGDGTRLSIL.

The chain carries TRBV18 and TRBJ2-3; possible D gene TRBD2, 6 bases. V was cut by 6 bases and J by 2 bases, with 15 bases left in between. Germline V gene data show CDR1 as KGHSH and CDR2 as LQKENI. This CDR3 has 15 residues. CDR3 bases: TGTGCCAGCTCCCGGGATGCTAGCGCCACAGATACGCAGTATTTT. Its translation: CASSRDASATDTQYF.

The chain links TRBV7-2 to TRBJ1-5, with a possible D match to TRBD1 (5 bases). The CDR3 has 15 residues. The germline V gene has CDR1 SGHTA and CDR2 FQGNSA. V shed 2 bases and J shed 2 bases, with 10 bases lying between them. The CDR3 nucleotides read TGTGCCAGCAGCTTAACAGGCTGGGGCAATCAGCCCCAGCATTTT. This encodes CASSLTGWGNQPQHF.

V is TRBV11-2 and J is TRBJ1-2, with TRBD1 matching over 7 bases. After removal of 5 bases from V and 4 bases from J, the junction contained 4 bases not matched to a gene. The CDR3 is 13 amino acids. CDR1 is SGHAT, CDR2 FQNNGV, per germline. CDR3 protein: CASSRDSAYGYTF. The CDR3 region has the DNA TGTGCCAGCAGCAGGGACAGCGCCTATGGCTACACCTTC.

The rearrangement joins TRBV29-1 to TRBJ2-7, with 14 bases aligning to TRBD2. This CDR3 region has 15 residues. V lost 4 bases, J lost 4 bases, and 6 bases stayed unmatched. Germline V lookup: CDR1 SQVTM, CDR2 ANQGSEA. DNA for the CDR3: TGCAGCGTTGGACTAGCGGGGGGGGTGACTTACGAGCAGTACTTC. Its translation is CSVGLAGGVTYEQYF.

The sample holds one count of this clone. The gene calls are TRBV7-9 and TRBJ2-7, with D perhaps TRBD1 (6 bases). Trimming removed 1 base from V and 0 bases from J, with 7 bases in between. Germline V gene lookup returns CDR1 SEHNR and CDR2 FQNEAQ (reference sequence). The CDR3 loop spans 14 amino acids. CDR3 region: CASSLGDTSYEQYF. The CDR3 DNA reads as TGTGCCAGCAGCTTAGGGGACACCTCCTACGAGCAGTACTTC. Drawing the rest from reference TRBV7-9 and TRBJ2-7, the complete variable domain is DTGVSQNPRHKITKRGQNVTFRCDPISEHNRLYWYRQTLGQGPEFLTYFQNEAQLEKSRLLSDRFSAERPKGSFSTLEIQRTEQGDSAMYLCASSLGDTSYEQYFGPGTRLTVT.

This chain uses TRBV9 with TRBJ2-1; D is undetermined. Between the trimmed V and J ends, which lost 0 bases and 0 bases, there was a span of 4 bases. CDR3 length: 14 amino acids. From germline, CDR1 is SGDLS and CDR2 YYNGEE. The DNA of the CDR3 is TGTGCCAGCAGCGTAGGAAACTCCTACAATGAGCAGTTCTTC. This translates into CASSVGNSYNEQFF.

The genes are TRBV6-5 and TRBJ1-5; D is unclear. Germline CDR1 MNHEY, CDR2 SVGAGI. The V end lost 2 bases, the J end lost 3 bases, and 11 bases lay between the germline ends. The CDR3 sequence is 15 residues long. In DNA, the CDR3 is TGTGCCAGCAGTTACGTAGCGGGATCCAATCAGCCCCAGCATTTT. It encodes CASSYVAGSNQPQHF.

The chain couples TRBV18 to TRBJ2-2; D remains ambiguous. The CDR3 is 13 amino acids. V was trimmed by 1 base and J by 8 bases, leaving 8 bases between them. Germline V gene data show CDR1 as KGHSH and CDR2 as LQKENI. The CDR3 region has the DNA TGTGCCAGCTCACCACTGGTGAATGGGGAGCTGTTTTTT. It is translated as CASSPLVNGELFF.

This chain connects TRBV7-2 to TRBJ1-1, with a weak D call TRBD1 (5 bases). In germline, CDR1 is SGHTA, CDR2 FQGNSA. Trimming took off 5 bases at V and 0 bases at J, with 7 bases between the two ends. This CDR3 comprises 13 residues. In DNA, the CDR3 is TGTGCCAGCAGCGCACAGGTGAACACTGAAGCTTTCTTT. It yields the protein CASSAQVNTEAFF.

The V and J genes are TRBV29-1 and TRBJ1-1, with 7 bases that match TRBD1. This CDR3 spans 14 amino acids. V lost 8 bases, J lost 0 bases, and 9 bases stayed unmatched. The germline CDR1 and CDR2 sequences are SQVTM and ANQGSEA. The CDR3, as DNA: TGCAGCACAGCTCGGACAGGCGTGAACACTGAAGCTTTCTTT. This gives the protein CSTARTGVNTEAFF.

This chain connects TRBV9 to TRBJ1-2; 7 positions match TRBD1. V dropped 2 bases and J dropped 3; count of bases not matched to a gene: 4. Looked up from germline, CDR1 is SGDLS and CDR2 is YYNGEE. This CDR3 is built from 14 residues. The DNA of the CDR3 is TGTGCCAGCAGCGTTCACGGGACAGACTATGGCTACACCTTC. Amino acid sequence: CASSVHGTDYGYTF. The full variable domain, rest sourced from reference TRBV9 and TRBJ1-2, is DSGVTQTPKHLITATGQRVTLRCSPRSGDLSVYWYQQSLDQGLQFLIQYYNGEERAKGNILERFSAQQFPDLHSELNLSSLELGDSALYFCASSVHGTDYGYTFGSGTRLTVV.

In DNA, the CDR3 is TGTGCCAGCAGCGTCGACATTTCAGATACGCAGTATTTT. This translates into CASSVDISDTQYF. The chain uses TRBV9 and TRBJ2-3, with D uncertain. V was clipped by 2 bases and J by 4 bases, with 8 bases between them. This CDR3 region has 13 residues. Per germline, CDR1 SGDLS and CDR2 YYNGEE.

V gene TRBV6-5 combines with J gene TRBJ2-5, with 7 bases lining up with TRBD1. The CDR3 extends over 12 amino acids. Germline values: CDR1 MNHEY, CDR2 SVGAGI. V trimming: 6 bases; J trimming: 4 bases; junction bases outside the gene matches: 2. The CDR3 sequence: CASRRQGETQYF. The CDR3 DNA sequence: TGTGCCAGCAGAAGACAGGGAGAGACCCAGTACTTC.

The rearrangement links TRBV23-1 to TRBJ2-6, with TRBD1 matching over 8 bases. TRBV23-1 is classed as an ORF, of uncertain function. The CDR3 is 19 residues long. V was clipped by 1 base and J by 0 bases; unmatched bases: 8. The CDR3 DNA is TGCGCCAGCAGTCAATTACGGACAGGGCCCCTCTCTGGGGCCAACGTCCTGACTTTC. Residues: CASSQLRTGPLSGANVLTF.

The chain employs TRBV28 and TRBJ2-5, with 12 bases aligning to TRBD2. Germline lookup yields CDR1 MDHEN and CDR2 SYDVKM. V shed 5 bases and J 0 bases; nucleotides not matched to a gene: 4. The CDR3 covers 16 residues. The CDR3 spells CASSQTSGGYQETQYF. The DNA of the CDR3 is TGTGCCAGCAGTCAAACTAGCGGGGGGTACCAAGAGACCCAGTACTTC.

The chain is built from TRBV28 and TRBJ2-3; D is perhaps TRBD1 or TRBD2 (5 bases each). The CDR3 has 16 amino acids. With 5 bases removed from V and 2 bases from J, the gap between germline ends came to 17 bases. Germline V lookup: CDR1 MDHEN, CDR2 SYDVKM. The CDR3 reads CASSPFGTAFTDTQYF. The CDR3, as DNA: TGTGCCAGCAGTCCCTTTGGGACGGCCTTCACAGATACGCAGTATTTT.

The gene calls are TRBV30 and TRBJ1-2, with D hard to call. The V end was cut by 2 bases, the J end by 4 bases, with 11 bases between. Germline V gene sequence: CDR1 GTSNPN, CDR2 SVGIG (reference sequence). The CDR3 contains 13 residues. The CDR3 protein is CAWSSQSIYGYTF. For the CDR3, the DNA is TGTGCCTGGAGTAGCCAGTCCATCTATGGCTACACCTTC.

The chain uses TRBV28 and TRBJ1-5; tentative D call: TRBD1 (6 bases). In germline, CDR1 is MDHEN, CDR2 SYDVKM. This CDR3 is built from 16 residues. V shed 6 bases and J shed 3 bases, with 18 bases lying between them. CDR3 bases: TGTGCCAGCAGCACGCCGGAGGCAGGGGTCAATCAGCCCCAGCATTTT. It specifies CASSTPEAGVNQPQHF. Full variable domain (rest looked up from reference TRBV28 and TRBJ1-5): DVKVTQSSRYLVKRTGEKVFLECVQDMDHENMFWYRQDPGLGLRLIYFSYDVKMKEKGDIPEGYSVSREKKERFSLILESASTNQTSMYLCASSTPEAGVNQPQHFGDGTRLSIL.

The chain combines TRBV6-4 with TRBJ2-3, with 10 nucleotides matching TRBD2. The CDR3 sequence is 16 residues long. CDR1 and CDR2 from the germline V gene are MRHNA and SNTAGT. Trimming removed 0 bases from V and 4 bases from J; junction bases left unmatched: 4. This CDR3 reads CASSDSSSGGSDTQYF. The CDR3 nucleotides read TGTGCCAGCAGTGACTCGAGTAGCGGGGGGTCAGATACGCAGTATTTT.

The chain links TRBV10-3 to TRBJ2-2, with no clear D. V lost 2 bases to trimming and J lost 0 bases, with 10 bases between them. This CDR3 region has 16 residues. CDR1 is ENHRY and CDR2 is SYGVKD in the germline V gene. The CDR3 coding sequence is TGTGCCATCAGTGAGAACCCGCGCGCGAACACCGGGGAGCTGTTTTTT. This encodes CAISENPRANTGELFF.

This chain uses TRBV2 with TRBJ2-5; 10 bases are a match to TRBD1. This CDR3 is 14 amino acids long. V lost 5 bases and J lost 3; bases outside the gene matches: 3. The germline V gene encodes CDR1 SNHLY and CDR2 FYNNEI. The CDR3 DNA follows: TGTGCCAGCAGTCCCGGGACAGGGGAAGAGACCCAGTACTTC. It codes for CASSPGTGEETQYF.

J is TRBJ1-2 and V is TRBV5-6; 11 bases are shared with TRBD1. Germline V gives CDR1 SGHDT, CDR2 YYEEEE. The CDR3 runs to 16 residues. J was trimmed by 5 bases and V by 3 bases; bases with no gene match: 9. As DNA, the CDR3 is TGTGCCAGCAGCTCCGGGACAGGGGGATCAGGGTATGGCTACACCTTC. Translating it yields CASSSGTGGSGYGYTF.

Here the CDR3 reads CASRLDRGDEQFF. Here the CDR3 DNA reads TGTGCCAGCAGACTCGACCGGGGGGATGAGCAGTTCTTC. V usage is TRBV5-8 and J usage is TRBJ2-1; TRBD2 matches at 7 bases. Unmatched junction bases numbered 7, after V lost 5 bases and J lost 8 bases. This CDR3 is built from 13 residues. CDR1 is SGHTS, CDR2 YDEGEE, per germline.